These 8 T cell receptor beta chains share one sample of origin, sequenced in a study of CD8+ T cells in alopecia areata (dated by TCRdb to 2016 to 2018). The time point label corresponds to: less than 25 weeks on oral tofacitinib. In the paper's terms, the treatment or condition label means: oral pan-JAK inhibitor, 5-10 mg twice daily. The library was made by the immunoSEQ multiplex PCR assay. To provide template for TCR sequencing, every sample had RNA extracted and reverse transcribed into cDNA. TCRdb's version of the immuneACCESS table is confined to in-frame rearrangements and falls short of the full clone set. An unresolved V gene accounts for under half of the shortfall where checked; the remainder is of unknown origin. The table for this sample lists 80,000 to 100,000 clones; roughly 46% of them were counted only once. 18% of the sample rests with the top ten. This sample comprised CD8+ T cells sorted from blood, obtained at week 24, from a patient treated with tofacitinib. All receptors derive from a human donor with alopecia areata.

V and J are TRBV4-3 and TRBJ2-7; D is ambiguous. This CDR3 comprises 15 residues. V lost 0 bases, J lost 6 bases, and 15 bases lay in between. The germline CDR1 and CDR2 sequences are LGHNA and YSLEER. CDR3 nucleotides: TGCGCCAGCAGCCAAGAGGGCCGCCCCCCCCGCGAGCAGTACTTC. Its translation: CASSQEGRPPREQYF.

This chain connects TRBV5-1 to TRBJ1-1, with D unresolved. The CDR3 runs 13 residues. V lost 0 bases, J lost 1 base, and 4 bases lay in between. Germline V CDR1 and CDR2: SGHRS, YFSETQ. CDR3 region: CASSLVANTEAFF. CDR3 coding DNA: TGCGCCAGCAGCTTGGTAGCGAACACTGAAGCTTTCTTT.

In this sample, this clone turned up a few times. This chain connects TRBV14 to TRBJ2-7, with no clear D. The CDR3 spans 14 residues. Germline V gene lookup returns CDR1 SGHDN and CDR2 FVKESK. V lost 5 bases to trimming and J lost 4 bases, with 15 bases between them. This CDR3 is CASSYDRKGYEQYF. DNA for the CDR3: TGTGCCAGCAGCTATGACCGGAAAGGGTACGAGCAGTACTTC.

Only a few counts were recorded for this clone. The rearrangement uses TRBV7-2 and TRBJ2-7; D might be TRBD1 (6 bases). V was cut by 4 bases and J by 2 bases, with 12 bases left in between. Germline loops: CDR1 SGHTA, CDR2 FQGNSA. The CDR3 totals 14 residues. CDR3 residues: CASSSRTVTYEQYF. The CDR3 DNA reads TGTGCCAGCAGCTCGAGGACAGTGACCTACGAGCAGTACTTC.

This clone was counted between two and nine times. V is TRBV2 and J is TRBJ1-2; D remains ambiguous. CDR1 is SNHLY and CDR2 is FYNNEI in the germline V gene. Trimming shortened V by 7 bases and J by 1 base, and 10 bases separated the two germline ends. The CDR3 has 13 residues. CDR3 bases: TGTGCCAGCAACGCAGTGGGTAACTATGGCTACACCTTC. It is translated as CASNAVGNYGYTF.

V and J are TRBV6-1 and TRBJ2-7; D perhaps matches TRBD2 (5 bases). Trimming pared 1 base from V and 3 bases from J, leaving 13 bases between. The germline CDR1 and CDR2 sequences are MNHNS and SASEGT. This CDR3 is 15 amino acids long. Here the CDR3 DNA reads TGTGCCAGCAGTGAAGGTGCGGGTTTTGTCTACGAGCAGTACTTC. Amino acid sequence: CASSEGAGFVYEQYF.

This clone came up a few times. In nucleotides, the CDR3 is TGTGCCAGCAGCCCGGACAGCGGGGAGCTGTTTTTT. Its protein is CASSPDSGELFF. This chain links TRBV5-4 with TRBJ2-2, with a possible D match to TRBD1 (6 bases). CDR1 is SGHNT, CDR2 YYREEE, per germline (reference sequence). This CDR3 has 12 amino acids. V lost 4 bases to trimming and J lost 7 bases, with 8 bases between them.

This clone was recorded a few times. This chain connects TRBV6-5 to TRBJ2-5, with no clear D. This CDR3 comprises 15 residues. The V end lost 0 bases, the J end lost 4 bases, and 12 bases lay between the germline ends. CDR1 MNHEY and CDR2 SVGAGI come from the germline V gene. Here the CDR3 DNA reads TGTGCCAGCAGTTACTCGGCTAGTATTGGAGAGACCCAGTACTTC. As protein: CASSYSASIGETQYF.